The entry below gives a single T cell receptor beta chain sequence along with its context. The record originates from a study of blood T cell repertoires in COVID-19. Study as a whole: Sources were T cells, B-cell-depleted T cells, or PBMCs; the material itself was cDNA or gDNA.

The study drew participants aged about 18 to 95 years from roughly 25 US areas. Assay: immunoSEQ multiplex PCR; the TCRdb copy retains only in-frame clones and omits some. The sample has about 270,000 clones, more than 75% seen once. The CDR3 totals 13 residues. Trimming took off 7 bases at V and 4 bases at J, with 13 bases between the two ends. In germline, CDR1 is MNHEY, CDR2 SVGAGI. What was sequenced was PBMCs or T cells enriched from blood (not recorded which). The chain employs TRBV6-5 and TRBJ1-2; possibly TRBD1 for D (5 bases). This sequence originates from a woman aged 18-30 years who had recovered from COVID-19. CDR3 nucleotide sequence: TGTGCCAGCACCCGGGGGTCTGGCTATGGCTACACCTTC. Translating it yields CASTRGSGYGYTF.